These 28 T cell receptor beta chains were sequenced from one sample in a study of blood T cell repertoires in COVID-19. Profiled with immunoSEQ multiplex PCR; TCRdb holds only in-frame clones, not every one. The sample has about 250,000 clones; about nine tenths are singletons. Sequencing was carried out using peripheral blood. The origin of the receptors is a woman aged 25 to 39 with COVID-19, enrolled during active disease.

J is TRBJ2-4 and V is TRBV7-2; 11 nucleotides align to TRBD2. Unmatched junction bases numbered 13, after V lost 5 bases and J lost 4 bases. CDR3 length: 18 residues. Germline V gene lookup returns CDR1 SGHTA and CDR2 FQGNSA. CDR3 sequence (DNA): TGTGCCAGCAGCCTAGGGCCTAGCGGGGGGTCGAGGAAAAACATTCAGTACTTC. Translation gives CASSLGPSGGSRKNIQYF. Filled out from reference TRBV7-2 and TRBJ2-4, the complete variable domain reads GAGVSQSPSNKVTEKGKDVELRCDPISGHTALYWYRQSLGQGLEFLIYFQGNSAPDKSGLPSDRFSAERTGGSVSTLTIQRTQQEDSAVYLCASSLGPSGGSRKNIQYFGAGTRLSVL.

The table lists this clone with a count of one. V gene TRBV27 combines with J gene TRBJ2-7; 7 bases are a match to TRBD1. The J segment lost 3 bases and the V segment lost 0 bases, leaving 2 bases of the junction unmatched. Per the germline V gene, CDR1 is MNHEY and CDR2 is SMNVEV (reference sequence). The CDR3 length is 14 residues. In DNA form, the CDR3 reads TGTGCCAGCAGTTTATCCGGGACAGACTACGAGCAGTACGTC. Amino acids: CASSLSGTDYEQYV.

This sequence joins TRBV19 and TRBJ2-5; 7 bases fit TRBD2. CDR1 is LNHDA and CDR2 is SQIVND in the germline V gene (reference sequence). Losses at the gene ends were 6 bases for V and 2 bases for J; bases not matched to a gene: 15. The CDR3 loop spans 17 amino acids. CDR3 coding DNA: TGTGCCAGTAGATCTCTTGGGGCTAGCGGACTACAAGAGACCCAGTACTTC. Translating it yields CASRSLGASGLQETQYF.

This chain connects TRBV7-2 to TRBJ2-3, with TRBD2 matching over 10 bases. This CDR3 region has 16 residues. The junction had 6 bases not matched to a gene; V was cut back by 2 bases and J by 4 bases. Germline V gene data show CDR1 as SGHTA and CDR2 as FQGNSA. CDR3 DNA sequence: TGTGCCAGCAGCTTAACTAGCGGGGCGGTACCAGATACGCAGTATTTT. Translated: CASSLTSGAVPDTQYF.

The CDR3 spells CASSQDPLSTGELFF. The CDR3 region has the DNA TGCGCCAGCAGCCAAGATCCCCTTTCCACCGGGGAGCTGTTTTTT. The rearrangement joins TRBV4-3 to TRBJ2-2; D gene uncertain. The CDR3 length is 15 residues. From germline, CDR1 is LGHNA and CDR2 YSLEER. V was trimmed by 0 bases and J by 4 bases, leaving 9 bases between them.

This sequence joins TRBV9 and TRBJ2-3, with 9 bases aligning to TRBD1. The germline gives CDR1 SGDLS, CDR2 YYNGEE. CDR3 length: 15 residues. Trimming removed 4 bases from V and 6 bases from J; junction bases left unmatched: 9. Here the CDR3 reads CASSLGTGFPDTQYF. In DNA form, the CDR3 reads TGTGCCAGCAGCCTCGGGACAGGGTTTCCGGATACGCAGTATTTT. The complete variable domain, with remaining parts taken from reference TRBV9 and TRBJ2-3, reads DSGVTQTPKHLITATGQRVTLRCSPRSGDLSVYWYQQSLDQGLQFLIQYYNGEERAKGNILERFSAQQFPDLHSELNLSSLELGDSALYFCASSLGTGFPDTQYFGPGTRLTVL.

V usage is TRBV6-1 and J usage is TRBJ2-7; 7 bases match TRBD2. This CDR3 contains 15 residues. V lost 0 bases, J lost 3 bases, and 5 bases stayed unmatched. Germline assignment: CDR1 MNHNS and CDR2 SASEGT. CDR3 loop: CASSEALASGYEQYV. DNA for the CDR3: TGTGCCAGCAGTGAAGCGCTGGCTAGCGGCTACGAGCAGTACGTC.

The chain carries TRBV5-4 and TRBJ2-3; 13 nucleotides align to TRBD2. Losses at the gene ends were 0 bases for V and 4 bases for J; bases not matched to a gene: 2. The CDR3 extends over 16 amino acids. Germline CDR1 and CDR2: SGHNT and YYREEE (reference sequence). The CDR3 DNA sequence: TGTGCCAGCAGCTTGGAACTAGCGGGGGGGCCAGATACGCAGTATTTT. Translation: CASSLELAGGPDTQYF.

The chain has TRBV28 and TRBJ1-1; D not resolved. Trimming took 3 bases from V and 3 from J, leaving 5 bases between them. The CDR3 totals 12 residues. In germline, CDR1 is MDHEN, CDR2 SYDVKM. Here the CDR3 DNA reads TGTGCCAGCAGTTTGGCCGACACTGAAGCTTTCTTT. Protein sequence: CASSLADTEAFF.

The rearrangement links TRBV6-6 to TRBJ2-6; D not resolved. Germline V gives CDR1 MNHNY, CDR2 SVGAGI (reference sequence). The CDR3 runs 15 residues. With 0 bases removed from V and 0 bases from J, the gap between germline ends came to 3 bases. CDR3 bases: TGTGCCAGCAGTTACTCCCTCTCTGGGGCCAACGTCCTGACTTTC. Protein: CASSYSLSGANVLTF.

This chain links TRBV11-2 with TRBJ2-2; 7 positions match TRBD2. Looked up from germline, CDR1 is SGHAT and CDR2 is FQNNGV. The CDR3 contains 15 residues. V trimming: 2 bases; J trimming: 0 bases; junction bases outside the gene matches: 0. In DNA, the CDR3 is TGTGCCAGCAGCTTACTAGCGGCGAACACCGGGGAGCTGTTTTTT. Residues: CASSLLAANTGELFF.

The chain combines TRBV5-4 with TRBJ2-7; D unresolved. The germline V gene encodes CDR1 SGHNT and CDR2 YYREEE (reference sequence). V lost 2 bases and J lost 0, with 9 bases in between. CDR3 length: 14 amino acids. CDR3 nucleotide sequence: TGTGCCAGCAGCTTTGGCATTCTCTCCTACGAGCAGTACTTC. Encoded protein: CASSFGILSYEQYF.

The CDR3, as DNA: TGTGCCAGCAGTTACTCGATCAGGGCTTTCTACTATGGCTACACCTTC. It yields the protein CASSYSIRAFYYGYTF. The chain has TRBV6-5 and TRBJ1-2, with D possibly being TRBD1 (5 bases). Trimming shortened V by 0 bases and J by 3 bases, and 14 bases separated the two germline ends. The CDR3 is 16 residues long. Germline loops: CDR1 MNHEY, CDR2 SVGAGI.

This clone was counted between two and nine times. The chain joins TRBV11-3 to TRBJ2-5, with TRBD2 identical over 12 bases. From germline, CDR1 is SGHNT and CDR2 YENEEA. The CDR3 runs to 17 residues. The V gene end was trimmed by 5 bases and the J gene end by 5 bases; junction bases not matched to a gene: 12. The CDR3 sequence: CASSLKTSGRLPETQYF. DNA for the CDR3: TGTGCCAGCAGCCTAAAAACTAGCGGGAGGCTCCCGGAGACCCAGTACTTC.

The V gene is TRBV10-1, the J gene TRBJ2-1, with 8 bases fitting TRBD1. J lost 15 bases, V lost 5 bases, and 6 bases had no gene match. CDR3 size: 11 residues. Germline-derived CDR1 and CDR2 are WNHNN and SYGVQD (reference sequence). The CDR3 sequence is CASSQGQGRFF. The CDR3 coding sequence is TGCGCCAGCAGTCAAGGACAGGGTCGGTTCTTC.

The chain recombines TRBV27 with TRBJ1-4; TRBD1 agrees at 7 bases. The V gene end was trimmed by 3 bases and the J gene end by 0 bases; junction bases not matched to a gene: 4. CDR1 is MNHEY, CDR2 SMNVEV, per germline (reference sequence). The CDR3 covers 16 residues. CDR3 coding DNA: TGTGCCAGCAGTTTTGACAGGGCCGCAACTAATGAAAAACTGTTTTTT. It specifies CASSFDRAATNEKLFF.

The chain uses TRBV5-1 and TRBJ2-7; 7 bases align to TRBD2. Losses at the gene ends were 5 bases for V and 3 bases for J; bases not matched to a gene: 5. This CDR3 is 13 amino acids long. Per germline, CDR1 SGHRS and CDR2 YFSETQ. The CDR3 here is CASRFGGNYEQYF. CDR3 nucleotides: TGCGCCAGCAGATTCGGGGGGAACTACGAGCAGTACTTC.

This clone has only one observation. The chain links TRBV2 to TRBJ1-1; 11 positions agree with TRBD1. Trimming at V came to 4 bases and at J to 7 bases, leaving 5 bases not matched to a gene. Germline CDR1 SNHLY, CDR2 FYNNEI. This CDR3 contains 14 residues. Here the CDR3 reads CASSAGQGANEAFF. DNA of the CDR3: TGTGCCAGCAGTGCTGGACAGGGGGCGAATGAAGCTTTCTTT. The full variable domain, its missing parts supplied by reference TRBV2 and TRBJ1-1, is EPEVTQTPSHQVTQMGQEVILRCVPISNHLYFYWYRQILGQKVEFLVSFYNNEISEKSEIFDDQFSVERPDGSNFTLKIRSTKLEDSAMYFCASSAGQGANEAFFGQGTRLTVV.

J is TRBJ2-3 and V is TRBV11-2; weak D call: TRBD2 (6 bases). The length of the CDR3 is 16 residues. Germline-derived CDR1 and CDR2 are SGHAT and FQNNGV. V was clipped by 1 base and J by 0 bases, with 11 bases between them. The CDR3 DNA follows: TGTGCCAGCAGCTTAGGGGGGGTAGGCAGCACAGATACGCAGTATTTT. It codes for CASSLGGVGSTDTQYF. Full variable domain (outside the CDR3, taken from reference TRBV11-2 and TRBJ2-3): EAGVAQSPRYKIIEKRQSVAFWCNPISGHATLYWYQQILGQGPKLLIQFQNNGVVDDSQLPKDRFSAERLKGVDSTLKIQPAKLEDSAVYLCASSLGGVGSTDTQYFGPGTRLTVL.

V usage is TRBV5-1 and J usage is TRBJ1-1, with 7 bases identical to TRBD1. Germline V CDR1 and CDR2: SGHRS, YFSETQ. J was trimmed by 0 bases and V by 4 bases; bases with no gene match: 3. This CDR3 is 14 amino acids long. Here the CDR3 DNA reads TGCGCCAGCAGCGAACAGGGGATGAACACTGAAGCTTTCTTT. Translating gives CASSEQGMNTEAFF.

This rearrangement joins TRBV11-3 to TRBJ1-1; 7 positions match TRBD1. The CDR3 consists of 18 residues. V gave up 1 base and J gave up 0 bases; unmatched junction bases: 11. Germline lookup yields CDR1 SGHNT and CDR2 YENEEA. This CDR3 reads CASSLVMTGPPVNTEAFF. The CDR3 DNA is TGTGCCAGCAGCTTAGTTATGACAGGGCCCCCTGTGAACACTGAAGCTTTCTTT.

CDR3 DNA sequence: TGTGCCAGCAGCTTAGTAGGGACAGGGGGCCGAGAAAAACTGTTTTTT. Translated: CASSLVGTGGREKLFF. This chain links TRBV7-9 with TRBJ1-4, with 12 bases matching TRBD1. The CDR3 is made up of 16 amino acids. Germline V gene sequence: CDR1 SEHNR, CDR2 FQNEAQ (reference sequence). V dropped 1 base and J dropped 8; count of bases not matched to a gene: 5.

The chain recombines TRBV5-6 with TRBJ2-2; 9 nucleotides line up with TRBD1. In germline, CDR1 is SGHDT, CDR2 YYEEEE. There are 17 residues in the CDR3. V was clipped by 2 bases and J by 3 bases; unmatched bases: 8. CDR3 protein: CASSLIRTGADTGELFF. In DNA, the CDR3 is TGTGCCAGCAGCTTAATACGGACAGGGGCGGACACCGGGGAGCTGTTTTTT.

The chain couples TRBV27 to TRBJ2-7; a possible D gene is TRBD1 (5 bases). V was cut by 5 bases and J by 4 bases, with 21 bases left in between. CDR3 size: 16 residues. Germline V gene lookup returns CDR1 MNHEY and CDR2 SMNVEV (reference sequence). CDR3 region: CASSPSTGGVDYEQYF. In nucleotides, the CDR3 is TGTGCCAGCAGTCCCTCCACAGGCGGCGTGGATTACGAGCAGTACTTC.

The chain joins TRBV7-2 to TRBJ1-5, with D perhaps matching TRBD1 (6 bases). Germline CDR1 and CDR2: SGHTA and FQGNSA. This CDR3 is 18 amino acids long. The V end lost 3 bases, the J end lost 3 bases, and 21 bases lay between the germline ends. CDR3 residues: CASSFSIHGQTSNQPQHF. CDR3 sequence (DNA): TGTGCCAGCAGCTTTAGCATTCACGGACAGACTTCCAATCAGCCCCAGCATTTT.

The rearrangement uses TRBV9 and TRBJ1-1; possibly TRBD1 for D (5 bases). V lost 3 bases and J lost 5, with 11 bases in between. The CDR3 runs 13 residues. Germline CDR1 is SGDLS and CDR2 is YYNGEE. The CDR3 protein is CASSGVTETEAFF. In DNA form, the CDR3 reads TGTGCCAGCAGCGGCGTGACAGAGACTGAAGCTTTCTTT.

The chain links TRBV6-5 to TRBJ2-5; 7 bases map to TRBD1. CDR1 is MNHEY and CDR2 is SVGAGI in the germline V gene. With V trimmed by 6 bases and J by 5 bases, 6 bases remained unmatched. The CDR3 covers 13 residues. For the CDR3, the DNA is TGTGCCAGCAGAGACAGGGCAGCGGAGACCCAGTACTTC. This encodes CASRDRAAETQYF.

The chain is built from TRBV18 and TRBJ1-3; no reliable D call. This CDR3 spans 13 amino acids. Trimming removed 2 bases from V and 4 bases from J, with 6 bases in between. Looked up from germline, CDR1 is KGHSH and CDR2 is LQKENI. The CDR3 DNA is TGTGCCAGCTCACCATGGAGCGGAAACACCATATATTTT. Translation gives CASSPWSGNTIYF.